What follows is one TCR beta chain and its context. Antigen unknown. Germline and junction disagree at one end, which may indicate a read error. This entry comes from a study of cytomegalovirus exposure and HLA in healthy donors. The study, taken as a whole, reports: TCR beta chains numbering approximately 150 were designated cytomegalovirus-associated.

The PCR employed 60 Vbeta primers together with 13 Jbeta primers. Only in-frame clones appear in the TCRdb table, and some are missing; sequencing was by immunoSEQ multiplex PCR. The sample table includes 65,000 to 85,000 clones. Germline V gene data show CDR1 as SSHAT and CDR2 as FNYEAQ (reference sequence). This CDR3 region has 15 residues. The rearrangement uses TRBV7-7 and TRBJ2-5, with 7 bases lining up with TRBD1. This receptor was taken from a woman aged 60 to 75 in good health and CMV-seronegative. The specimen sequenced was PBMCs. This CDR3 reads CASSAWDRPQETQYF. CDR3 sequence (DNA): TGTGCTAGCAGCGCATGGGACAGACCACAAGAGACCCAGTACTTC.